This T cell receptor beta chain was captured in a study of T cell changes during pregnancy in multiple sclerosis. Only in-frame clones appear in the TCRdb table, and some are missing; sequencing was by immunoSEQ multiplex PCR. Among approximately 80,000 clones listed, about 94% were seen once. The germline V gene has CDR1 SEHNR and CDR2 FQNEAQ (reference sequence). V lost 5 bases to trimming and J lost 1 base, with 12 bases between them. The CDR3 consists of 15 residues. This clone was seen only once. This receptor was obtained from a female donor in good health, enrolled as a control in a pregnancy study. The chain couples TRBV7-9 to TRBJ1-3; possible D gene TRBD1, 5 bases. The material was peripheral blood, obtained in the second trimester of pregnancy. CDR3 sequence reads: CASSLVEGSGNTIYF. Written as DNA, the CDR3 is TGTGCCAGCAGCCTGGTGGAGGGGTCTGGAAACACCATATATTTT.